This TCR beta chain was found in a study of shared clonotypes between healthy human individuals. The ends were cut back, 0 bases at V and 10 bases at J, with 10 bases in the middle. CDR3 length: 14 residues. The germline V gene encodes CDR1 MGHRA and CDR2 YSYEKL. Produced via immunoSEQ multiplex PCR; TCRdb's table is partial and in-frame only. The sample shows around 980,000 clones, around 82% of them seen only once. Sequencing was done on a sample of memory CD4+ T cells from PBMCs. The subset is: CD45RA-negative fraction. This chain joins TRBV4-1 and TRBJ1-6; D remains ambiguous. The clonotype originates from a man younger than 35 in good health. Some clones in this sample may be carry-over from other donors' samples. The CDR3 DNA reads as TGCGCCAGCAGCCAAGATAGGGCCGGATCACCCCTCCACTTT. Translating gives CASSQDRAGSPLHF.